The 8 T cell receptor beta chains reported below all come from one sample, sequenced in a study of shared clonotypes between healthy human individuals. TCRdb's table, derived via immunoSEQ multiplex PCR, lists solely in-frame clones and lacks some. The sample records around 2,100,000 clones, less than 95% being singletons. It was CD45RO-negative cells, positively selected for CCR7, that made up naive CD8 cells, with terminally differentiated effector memory CD45RA+ cells excluded. Sequenced input: naive CD8+ T cells sorted from blood. These receptors were collected from a man in his late teens or twenties in good health.

The chain couples TRBV11-2 to TRBJ2-7; a possible D gene is TRBD1 (6 bases). Germline V lookup: CDR1 SGHAT, CDR2 FQNNGV. The CDR3 runs to 13 residues. Trimming shortened V by 1 base and J by 7 bases, and 11 bases separated the two germline ends. The CDR3 sequence: CASSLVLDREQYF. The CDR3 DNA reads as TGTGCCAGCAGCTTAGTTCTAGACAGGGAGCAGTACTTC.

The chain uses TRBV19 and TRBJ2-3; no definite D call. CDR1 is LNHDA and CDR2 is SQIVND in the germline V gene (reference sequence). This CDR3 has 15 residues. V dropped 3 bases and J dropped 7 bases, with 17 bases sitting between them. The CDR3 DNA reads as TGTGCCAGTAGTATTGTACCTCTGCCCCGGAATACGCAGTATTTT. It is translated as CASSIVPLPRNTQYF.

The V gene is TRBV19, the J gene TRBJ2-7; D is possibly TRBD1 (6 bases). The germline V gene has CDR1 LNHDA and CDR2 SQIVND (reference sequence). This CDR3 is built from 15 residues. V dropped 3 bases and J dropped 3 bases, with 15 bases sitting between them. The CDR3 DNA reads as TGTGCCAGTAGTATTCAACCGGGACAAATCTACGAGCAGTACTTC. Its translation: CASSIQPGQIYEQYF.

A remark on this clone: A junction boundary mismatches the germline segment, possibly from a read error. The J gene is TRBJ2-5, the V gene TRBV20-1; D is undetermined. There are 10 residues in the CDR3. CDR1 DFQATT and CDR2 SNEGSKA come from the germline V gene (reference sequence). The DNA of the CDR3 is TGCAGTGCTCCCCAAGGGACCCAGTACTTC. This codes for CSAPQGTQYF.

The V gene is TRBV18, the J gene TRBJ2-7; 7 bases agree with TRBD1. The CDR3 sequence is 15 residues long. CDR1 KGHSH and CDR2 LQKENI come from the germline V gene. With V trimmed by 3 bases and J by 3 bases, 8 bases remained unmatched. The CDR3 sequence: CASSPLSGTDYEQYF. In DNA form, the CDR3 reads TGTGCCAGCTCACCTTTGTCCGGGACAGACTACGAGCAGTACTTC.

Worth noting for this clone: Within the sample, other DNA sequences also encode this same CDR3. This chain links TRBV27 with TRBJ1-4, with a tentative D call TRBD1 (5 bases). The CDR3 is 14 amino acids. The germline V gene has CDR1 MNHEY and CDR2 SMNVEV (reference sequence). The V end lost 2 bases, the J end lost 3 bases, and 7 bases lay between the germline ends. CDR3 residues: CASSLGGANEKLFF. CDR3 nucleotides: TGTGCCAGCAGTTTAGGGGGTGCTAATGAAAAACTGTTTTTT.

This chain connects TRBV7-9 to TRBJ1-5; D may be TRBD1 (5 bases). The CDR3 extends over 15 amino acids. V was cut by 4 bases and J by 6 bases, with 16 bases left in between. Germline values: CDR1 SEHNR, CDR2 FQNEAQ (reference sequence). The CDR3 protein is CASSSRGRVSQPQHF. The CDR3 DNA follows: TGTGCCAGCAGCTCGCGGGGCAGGGTGTCTCAGCCCCAGCATTTT.

About this clone: A read error is possible here, since a much larger clone lies one base away. The same CDR3 also results from other DNA sequences found in this sample. The chain uses TRBV27 and TRBJ2-2; no clear D gene. Looked up from germline, CDR1 is MNHEY and CDR2 is SMNVEV (reference sequence). Trimming left V 6 bases short and J 0 bases short, with 2 bases between. This CDR3 is built from 12 residues. As DNA, the CDR3 is TGTGCCAGCAGCACGAACACCGGGGAGCTGTTTTTT. This translates into CASSTNTGELFF.